The 19 T cell receptor beta chains below come from one sample, sequenced in a study of neurological immune-mediated disorders. TCRdb re-derived calls from the 5' RACE reads in MiXCR, one entry per CDR3 protein. The sample carries 50,000 to 85,000 distinct CDR3 sequences, roughly 5.6% recorded once. The source material was PBMCs. The receptor set was obtained from a young woman with multiple sclerosis.

This clonotype was counted many times. The chain carries TRBV4-1 and TRBJ2-1; 15 bases map to TRBD2. With 2 bases clipped from V and 7 bases from J, the junction kept 6 bases outside the gene matches. This CDR3 has 17 residues. Germline CDR1 is MGHRA and CDR2 is YSYEKL. DNA for the CDR3: TGCGCCAGCAGCCAACGGACTAGCGGGGGGGCCTTGAATGAGCAGTTCTTC. This encodes CASSQRTSGGALNEQFF.

This clonotype was recorded at least ten times. This rearrangement joins TRBV20-1 to TRBJ1-5; D gene ambiguous. Germline V gene data show CDR1 as DFQATT and CDR2 as SNEGSKA (reference sequence). The V gene lost 2 bases and the J gene lost 10 bases, with 12 bases spanning the gap. The CDR3 covers 12 residues. The CDR3 protein is CSARLISRPQHF. The CDR3 region has the DNA TGCAGTGCTAGACTAATATCTCGACCCCAGCATTTT.

This clonotype came up many times. The genes are TRBV20-1 and TRBJ2-7; D possibly corresponds to TRBD2 (5 bases). Trimming removed 3 bases at V and 4 bases at J, with 13 bases between. This CDR3 is built from 13 residues. Per germline, CDR1 DFQATT and CDR2 SNEGSKA (reference sequence). The CDR3 DNA reads TGCAGTGCTAGTTCCGGGGTAGGGTACGAGCAGTACTTC. Residues: CSASSGVGYEQYF.

This clonotype has at least ten counts. This rearrangement joins TRBV10-3 to TRBJ2-7; unclear D gene. Germline CDR1 ENHRY, CDR2 SYGVKD. Trimming pared 3 bases from V and 5 bases from J, leaving 14 bases between. CDR3 size: 14 residues. The CDR3 here is CAISDYRSKDEQYF. CDR3 DNA: TGTGCCATCAGTGACTATAGATCTAAGGACGAGCAGTACTTC.

This clonotype has more than one count but fewer than ten. The chain carries TRBV5-5 and TRBJ1-2; the D is unclear. The CDR3 is 20 amino acids. CDR1 SGHKS and CDR2 YYEKEE come from the germline V gene (reference sequence). V lost 4 bases and J lost 7, with 35 bases in between. Here the CDR3 reads CASSPQSSWRLSSLSSGYTF. CDR3 bases: TGTGCCAGCAGCCCACAATCCTCTTGGAGACTCTCGTCCTTGTCTAGTGGCTACACCTTC.

The chain couples TRBV6-5 to TRBJ1-1; no clear D gene. Germline loops: CDR1 MNHEY, CDR2 SVGAGI. The CDR3 has 14 amino acids. Trimming pared 3 bases from V and 1 base from J, leaving 9 bases between. The chain's CDR3 is CASSYVAENTEAFF. Here the CDR3 DNA reads TGTGCCAGCAGTTATGTGGCAGAGAACACTGAAGCTTTCTTT.

This clonotype occurred many times. V is TRBV15 and J is TRBJ2-7; 8 bases align to TRBD2. V trimming: 3 bases; J trimming: 0 bases; junction bases outside the gene matches: 4. In germline, CDR1 is LNHNV, CDR2 YYDKDF (reference sequence). The CDR3 consists of 15 residues. CDR3 nucleotides: TGTGCCACCAGCAGTAGCGGGGCAAACTCCTACGAGCAGTACTTC. Protein product: CATSSSGANSYEQYF.

Many counts were recorded for this clonotype. The chain has TRBV11-1 and TRBJ2-7, with D possibly called TRBD1 or TRBD2 (5 bases each). Germline CDR1 and CDR2: SGHAT and FQDESV (reference sequence). This CDR3 comprises 13 residues. Trimming pared 4 bases from V and 6 bases from J, leaving 13 bases between. CDR3 sequence reads: CASSSRDHPEQYF. The CDR3 DNA reads TGTGCCAGCAGCTCAAGGGACCATCCCGAGCAGTACTTC.

This clonotype was counted at least ten times. The CDR3 reads CATSRPGQDLADRRLYGYTF. The DNA for the CDR3 is TGTGCCACCAGCAGGCCGGGACAGGATCTAGCGGACAGGAGACTCTATGGCTACACCTTC. V usage is TRBV15 and J usage is TRBJ1-2; TRBD1 aligns across 8 bases. CDR3 size: 20 residues. Germline CDR1 LNHNV, CDR2 YYDKDF (reference sequence). With 3 bases clipped from V and 4 bases from J, the junction kept 22 bases outside the gene matches.

This clonotype was recorded many times. The chain has TRBV5-1 and TRBJ1-4; TRBD1 agrees at 7 bases. The V and J ends lost 5 bases and 7 bases, in that order; junction bases with no gene match: 5. Per the germline V gene, CDR1 is SGHRS and CDR2 is YFSETQ. The CDR3 runs 13 residues. The CDR3 DNA is TGCGCCAGCAGTGAGAACAGGGGTGAAAAACTGTTTTTT. It specifies CASSENRGEKLFF.

There are many counts of this clonotype. The rearrangement uses TRBV5-1 and TRBJ1-2; 8 bases are a match to TRBD1. Looked up from germline, CDR1 is SGHRS and CDR2 is YFSETQ. V trimming: 2 bases; J trimming: 2 bases; junction bases outside the gene matches: 2. The CDR3 has 14 residues. CDR3 loop: CASSFGTGNYGYTF. CDR3 sequence (DNA): TGCGCCAGCAGCTTTGGGACAGGCAACTATGGCTACACCTTC.

This clonotype is deemed medium-sized (0.01 to 0.1%). The V and J genes are TRBV4-2 and TRBJ2-7, with D maybe TRBD1 (7 bases). The CDR3 sequence is 15 residues long. Germline V lookup: CDR1 LGHNA, CDR2 YNFKEQ. Trimming pared 0 bases from V and 5 bases from J, leaving 14 bases between. The DNA of the CDR3 is TGTGCCAGCAGCCAAGAGCGGGACAGACCCAACGAGCAGTACTTC. Translating gives CASSQERDRPNEQYF.

This clonotype was counted many times. The chain has TRBV5-1 and TRBJ2-1; 11 bases are a match to TRBD2. Losses at the gene ends were 4 bases for V and 8 bases for J; bases not matched to a gene: 11. The V gene's germline CDR1 is SGHRS and CDR2 YFSETQ. The CDR3 runs 16 residues. The CDR3 here is CASSHMTSGDTDEQFF. The CDR3 bases are TGCGCCAGCAGCCATATGACTAGCGGGGATACTGATGAGCAGTTCTTC.

This clonotype was found a few times. The chain combines TRBV15 with TRBJ2-1, with TRBD2 as a possible D gene (7 bases). Per the germline V gene, CDR1 is LNHNV and CDR2 is YYDKDF (reference sequence). V was shortened by 4 bases and J by 4 bases, with 11 bases between the two germline ends. CDR3 length: 14 amino acids. The CDR3 region has the DNA TGTGCCACCAGCATCCGGGGGGCTTACAATGAGCAGTTCTTC. Protein sequence: CATSIRGAYNEQFF.

At least ten counts were recorded for this clonotype. J is TRBJ2-3 and V is TRBV12-3 or TRBV12-4, with D unclear. The CDR3 length is 15 residues. Trimming removed 6 bases at V and 1 base at J, with 14 bases between. The CDR3 loop reads CASSYPRDGTDTQYF. DNA for the CDR3: TGTGCCAGCAGCTATCCCCGTGATGGCACAGATACGCAGTATTTT.

This clonotype was counted many times. The rearrangement joins TRBV5-1 to TRBJ2-5, with 8 bases matching TRBD1. J gave up 1 base and V 6 bases, and 8 bases lay outside the gene matches. The CDR3 contains 15 residues. The V gene's germline CDR1 is SGHRS and CDR2 YFSETQ. As DNA, the CDR3 is TGCGCCAGCACCCAGGACAGGGCCTCCCAAGAGACCCAGTACTTC. It encodes CASTQDRASQETQYF.

This clonotype occurred many times. V usage is TRBV5-1 and J usage is TRBJ2-1, with a possible D match to TRBD2 (6 bases). The V end was cut by 4 bases, the J end by 0 bases, with 17 bases between. The length of the CDR3 is 17 residues. In germline, CDR1 is SGHRS, CDR2 YFSETQ. CDR3 nucleotides: TGCGCCAGCAGCCCCGGCGGGACGGCGAGCTCCTACAATGAGCAGTTCTTC. Protein product: CASSPGGTASSYNEQFF.

This clonotype has ten or more counts. This chain joins TRBV5-1 and TRBJ2-5; D ambiguous. Trimming stripped 0 bases from V and 4 bases from J, with 10 bases between. CDR1 is SGHRS and CDR2 is YFSETQ in the germline V gene. The CDR3 spans 14 residues. CDR3 residues: CASSLAARGETQYF. Written as DNA, the CDR3 is TGCGCCAGCAGCTTGGCAGCTAGAGGAGAGACCCAGTACTTC. Variable domain in full (rest from reference TRBV5-1 and TRBJ2-5): KAGVTQTPRYLIKTRGQQVTLSCSPISGHRSVSWYQQTPGQGLQFLFEYFSETQRNKGNFPGRFSGRQFSNSRSEMNVSTLELGDSALYLCASSLAARGETQYFGPGTRLLVL.

This clonotype was detected a few times. V is TRBV5-1 and J is TRBJ1-2; possibly TRBD1 for D (5 bases). CDR1 is SGHRS, CDR2 YFSETQ, per germline. The CDR3 loop spans 14 amino acids. Trimming shortened V by 0 bases and J by 4 bases, and 10 bases separated the two germline ends. DNA for the CDR3: TGCGCCAGCAGCTTGGAGGGGAATGGCTATGGCTACACCTTC. This translates into CASSLEGNGYGYTF.